These 3 T cell receptor beta chains share one sample of origin, sequenced in a study of T cells in Graves' hyperthyroidism and ophthalmopathy. Using RNA transcripts as the source, TCR beta CDR3 regions were amplified. When the TCR CDR3 underwent first-round RT-PCR, the HTBI primer set was used. TCRdb re-called the multiplex PCR reads with MiXCR, one entry per CDR3 protein. The sample lists about 570,000 distinct CDR3 sequences, 46% occurring once. The source material was peripheral blood or thyroid tissue (not recorded which). Source of these receptors: an adult woman with Graves' disease, either hyperthyroidism or ophthalmopathy (not recorded which).

V gene TRBV10-3 combines with J gene TRBJ1-6; the match to TRBD1 covers 9 bases. Trimming at V came to 0 bases and at J to 8 bases, leaving 5 bases not matched to a gene. Germline CDR1 is ENHRY and CDR2 is SYGVKD. CDR3 size: 16 residues. CDR3 bases: TGTGCCATCAGTGAGTCGCCGGGACAGGGTTATTCACCCCTCCACTTT. Its translation is CAISESPGQGYSPLHF.

The chain has TRBV10-2 and TRBJ1-2, with a weak D call TRBD1 (5 bases). V was trimmed by 4 bases and J by 3 bases, leaving 9 bases between them. This CDR3 region has 13 residues. Germline lookup yields CDR1 WSHSY and CDR2 SAAADI. As DNA, the CDR3 is TGCGCCAGCAGTGGAGGGACTTACTATGGCTACACCTTC. This encodes CASSGGTYYGYTF.

The rearrangement uses TRBV25-1 and TRBJ2-7; 13 bases match TRBD2. The V segment lost 5 bases and the J segment 5 bases; nucleotides outside the gene matches: 9. This CDR3 has 16 residues. CDR1 and CDR2 from the germline V gene are MGHDK and SYGVNS. The CDR3 spells CASSLYRTSGGNEQYF. As DNA, the CDR3 is TGTGCCAGCAGTTTATACAGGACTAGCGGGGGTAACGAGCAGTACTTC.